Below are 4 T cell receptor beta chains sequenced from a single sample in a study of Ad26.COV2.S vaccination and SARS-CoV-2 variants. Sequenced by immunoSEQ multiplex PCR; TCRdb stores in-frame clones only, minus some. The table lists 150,000 to 200,000 clones, around 90% of them singletons. The specimen was peripheral blood, collected after recovery from COVID-19. These receptors all stem from a human donor who had recovered from COVID-19.

The V and J genes are TRBV12-5 and TRBJ2-2; D is unresolved. This CDR3 region has 13 residues. Looked up from germline, CDR1 is LGHNT and CDR2 is FRNRAP. Trimming stripped 5 bases from V and 3 bases from J, with 7 bases between. CDR3 DNA: TGTGCTAGTGGTCCGACCGACACCGGGGAGCTGTTTTTT. Protein: CASGPTDTGELFF.

V usage is TRBV5-1 and J usage is TRBJ2-7; TRBD1 matches at 7 bases. Germline values: CDR1 SGHRS, CDR2 YFSETQ. This CDR3 spans 15 amino acids. The V and J ends lost 0 bases and 5 bases, in that order; junction bases with no gene match: 8. The CDR3 DNA follows: TGCGCCAGCAGCTTGGCCGGGACAGAGTGGGACGAGCAGTACTTC. Translating it yields CASSLAGTEWDEQYF.

The chain recombines TRBV14 with TRBJ2-7; 7 nucleotides line up with TRBD2. CDR1 and CDR2 (germline): SGHDN, FVKESK. This CDR3 has 13 residues. The V gene end was trimmed by 9 bases and the J gene end by 0 bases; junction bases not matched to a gene: 5. CDR3 nucleotide sequence: TGTGCCAGTTCAGCGGGAAGCTCCTACGAGCAGTACTTC. It specifies CASSAGSSYEQYF.

The chain carries TRBV5-6 and TRBJ2-3; D not certain. The CDR3 has 13 amino acids. Germline lookup yields CDR1 SGHDT and CDR2 YYEEEE. V was clipped by 2 bases and J by 2 bases, with 6 bases between them. The CDR3 DNA sequence: TGTGCCAGCAGCTTAGATTACACAGATACGCAGTATTTT. Residues: CASSLDYTDTQYF.